This T cell receptor (beta chain) was sequenced for a study of T cell responses to AZD1222 COVID-19 vaccine. Regarding this clone: Its antigen remains unidentified.

The V gene lost 1 base and the J gene lost 7 bases, with 4 bases spanning the gap. CDR1 KGHDR and CDR2 SFDVKD come from the germline V gene. The CDR3 has 12 amino acids. Study-level points and caveats: Spike-specific TCR repertoires showed rising breadth and depth after two AZD1222 doses. Most donors were white British, females outnumbered males, and clonal diversity was possibly underestimated.

The table came from immunoSEQ multiplex PCR; TCRdb's copy has only in-frame clones and leaves some out. This table has about 130,000 clones, under 95% appearing once. The sample here was peripheral blood, taken on day 0 of AZD1222 vaccination. The chain is built from TRBV24-1 and TRBJ2-1, with D unclear. This TCR was sampled from an adult in good health. The CDR3 here is CATSDFVNEQFF. The DNA of the CDR3 is TGTGCCACCAGTGATTTCGTAAATGAGCAGTTCTTC.